One sample yielded the 13 T cell receptor beta chains listed below, sequenced in a study of breast tumors, draining lymph nodes, adjacent tissues. Each CDR3 protein gets one entry after TCRdb re-called the multiplex PCR reads with MiXCR. Altogether more than 200,000 distinct CDR3 sequences are present, 32% being singletons, with the ten largest covering around 1.4%. Breast cancer patients provided tissue from their axillary draining lymph nodes. Sequenced: axillary lymph node tissue. These receptors originate from a female donor with breast cancer. Some clones in this sample may be carry-over from other donors' samples.

This clonotype was detected only a few times. A much bigger clone sits one base away, suggesting this may be a read error. This sequence joins TRBV20-1 and TRBJ1-2; D unclear. CDR1 DFQATT and CDR2 SNEGSKA come from the germline V gene (reference sequence). The CDR3 loop spans 12 amino acids. The CDR3 loop reads CSARGQNYGYPF. The DNA for the CDR3 is TGCAGTGCTAGGGGCCAGAACTATGGCTACCCCTTC.

This clonotype was seen repeatedly, ten times or more. A read error may explain this, as a much larger clone is one base away. The V gene is TRBV7-2, the J gene TRBJ2-6; possible D gene TRBD1, 5 bases. The CDR3 covers 15 residues. Germline V gene lookup returns CDR1 SGHTA and CDR2 FQGNSA. The CDR3 nucleotides read TGTGCCAGCAGCGGACGTGATTCTGGGGCCAACGTCCTGCCTTTC. Protein sequence: CASSGRDSGANVLPF.

This clonotype was seen ten or more times. V is TRBV20-1 and J is TRBJ2-1, with TRBD2 matching over 8 bases. V lost 6 bases, J lost 6 bases, and 13 bases stayed unmatched. The CDR3 has 15 amino acids. CDR1 is DFQATT and CDR2 is SNEGSKA in the germline V gene (reference sequence). The CDR3 spells CSAVGSAGVPNEQFF. DNA of the CDR3: TGCAGTGCCGTTGGGTCAGCGGGAGTCCCCAATGAGCAGTTCTTC.

There are many counts of this clonotype. The chain employs TRBV9 and TRBJ2-1; TRBD2 aligns across 10 bases. CDR1 is SGDLS and CDR2 is YYNGEE in the germline V gene. The CDR3 contains 16 residues. V was clipped by 4 bases and J by 3 bases; unmatched bases: 7. The CDR3 reads CASSPGLAAIYNEQFF. CDR3 bases: TGTGCCAGCAGCCCAGGACTAGCGGCAATCTACAATGAGCAGTTCTTC.

The table lists this clonotype with a few counts. Given a much more abundant clone one base away, this may be a read error. The chain couples TRBV11-2 to TRBJ2-1; 10 bases fit TRBD2. The CDR3 length is 15 residues. J was trimmed by 8 bases and V by 4 bases; bases with no gene match: 8. Per germline, CDR1 SGHAT and CDR2 FQNNGV. CDR3 sequence (DNA): TGTGCCAGCAGCTCCGGGACTAGCGCGAATGATGAGCAGTTCTTC. Translated, it gives CASSSGTSANDEQFF.

This clonotype was seen at least ten times. The V and J genes are TRBV13 and TRBJ2-7; TRBD1 matches at 11 bases. The germline CDR1 and CDR2 sequences are PRHDT and FYEKMQ (reference sequence). The length of the CDR3 is 18 residues. The junction had 15 bases not matched to a gene; V was cut back by 2 bases and J by 6 bases. The CDR3, as DNA: TGTGCCAGCAGCTTACTTTCGGGGTTGGACAGGGGGCGGTTCGAGCAGTACTTC. Translation gives CASSLLSGLDRGRFEQYF. The whole variable domain, remainder taken from reference TRBV13 and TRBJ2-7, is AAGVIQSPRHLIKEKRETATLKCYPIPRHDTVYWYQQGPGQDPQFLISFYEKMQSDKGSIPDRFSAQQFSDYHSELNMSSLELGDSALYFCASSLLSGLDRGRFEQYFGPGTRLTVT.

The table lists this clonotype with many counts. The V gene is TRBV4-3, the J gene TRBJ2-1, with 8 bases identical to TRBD1. Germline V gene data show CDR1 as LGHNA and CDR2 as YSLEER. J gave up 4 bases and V 2 bases, and 4 bases lay outside the gene matches. The CDR3 runs 15 residues. The CDR3 DNA follows: TGCGCCAGCAGCCAACAGGGGGCCTCTTACAATGAGCAGTTCTTC. Translating it yields CASSQQGASYNEQFF.

In regard to this clonotype: A clone one base away is much larger, so this may be a read error. Since the CDR3 does not end with the conserved phenylalanine or tryptophan, this likely comes from a read error. V gene TRBV9 combines with J gene TRBJ2-7; no reliable D call. From germline, CDR1 is SGDLS and CDR2 YYNGEE. CDR3 length equals 13 residues. V was shortened by 5 bases and J by 5 bases, with 14 bases between the two germline ends. CDR3 nucleotides: TGTGCCAGCAGTGAACGCAGGTTGCACGAGCAGTACTCC. It translates to CASSERRLHEQYS.

This clonotype was detected ten times or more. This chain joins TRBV6-2 or TRBV6-3 and TRBJ1-2; D is undetermined. CDR3 length equals 13 residues. Between the trimmed V and J ends, which lost 4 bases and 2 bases, there was a span of 8 bases. In germline, CDR1 is MNHEY, CDR2 SVGEGT. The CDR3 region is CASSFLVNYGYTF. The CDR3 bases are TGTGCCAGCAGTTTCTTAGTAAACTATGGCTACACCTTC.

This clonotype appeared many times. V and J are TRBV12-3 or TRBV12-4 and TRBJ2-1, with 7 bases that match TRBD1. With 5 bases clipped from V and 3 bases from J, the junction kept 7 bases outside the gene matches. The CDR3 consists of 15 residues. The CDR3: CASSTPGQNYNEQFF. CDR3 coding DNA: TGTGCCAGCAGTACGCCGGGACAGAACTACAATGAGCAGTTCTTC.

This clonotype appeared many times. This sequence joins TRBV30 and TRBJ2-5; D uncertain. Trimming cost V 1 base and J 7 bases, with 7 bases left between them. The CDR3 is made up of 11 amino acids. CDR1 is GTSNPN and CDR2 is SVGIG in the germline V gene (reference sequence). CDR3 residues: CAWSAGGTQYF. In nucleotides, the CDR3 is TGTGCCTGGAGTGCGGGCGGGACCCAGTACTTC.

This clonotype was observed a few times. The rearrangement links TRBV30 to TRBJ1-5; D is unclear. V lost 3 bases and J 4 bases, leaving 10 bases between the germline ends. The germline CDR1 and CDR2 sequences are GTSNPN and SVGIG (reference sequence). The CDR3 extends over 13 amino acids. The CDR3 loop reads CAWSPLENQPQHF. CDR3 DNA: TGTGCCTGGAGCCCCCTGGAGAATCAGCCCCAGCATTTT.

The CDR3 DNA reads as TGCGCCAGCAGCAGATCCGGGACAGGGGGTGTTGGCTACACCTTC. It translates to CASSRSGTGGVGYTF. V usage is TRBV5-1 and J usage is TRBJ1-2, with 11 positions matching TRBD1. The ends lost 4 bases at V and 7 bases at J; junction bases unmatched: 9. CDR3 size: 15 residues. Germline V CDR1 and CDR2: SGHRS, YFSETQ.